These T cell receptor beta chains were read from a single sample in a study of blood T cell repertoires in COVID-19. Only in-frame clones appear in the TCRdb table, and some are missing; sequencing was by immunoSEQ multiplex PCR. The sample contains 250,000 to 300,000 clones, 85% to 90% of which appear only once. Sample: peripheral blood. Receptor source: a woman in her thirties with COVID-19, enrolled during active disease. CDR3s include the opening cysteine and the closing phenylalanine or tryptophan.

j_call: TRBJ1-2
v_call: TRBV7-9
cdr3_aa: CASSWGTDTF

j_call: TRBJ2-1
v_call: TRBV11-2
cdr3_aa: CASSFTVQRLAGSYNEQFF

j_call: TRBJ1-1
v_call: TRBV19
cdr3_aa: CASSTVPAGVIRTEAFF

j_call: TRBJ2-5
v_call: TRBV5-4
cdr3_aa: CASSLPGVEETQYF

j_call: TRBJ2-3
v_call: TRBV6-1
cdr3_aa: CASSEGIGTSYSDTQYF

j_call: TRBJ1-2
v_call: TRBV5-4
cdr3_aa: CASSSTGDYGYTF

j_call: TRBJ1-3
v_call: TRBV5-1
cdr3_aa: CASSLFQGAGNTIYF

j_call: TRBJ1-6
v_call: TRBV2
cdr3_aa: CASSESRGIWDRSPLHF

j_call: TRBJ2-7
v_call: TRBV7-2
cdr3_aa: CASSPLVGRPTSEQYF

j_call: TRBJ2-5
v_call: TRBV2
cdr3_aa: CASSEQGQETQYF

j_call: TRBJ2-7
v_call: TRBV6-4
cdr3_aa: CASSPGQGFEQYF

j_call: TRBJ2-7
v_call: TRBV30
cdr3_aa: CACSGGRVLYEQYF

j_call: TRBJ2-3
v_call: TRBV10-2
cdr3_aa: CASSDLAGVTDTQYF

j_call: TRBJ2-4
v_call: TRBV18
cdr3_aa: CASSPRTGGDIQYF

j_call: TRBJ2-2
v_call: TRBV6-5
cdr3_aa: CASTNGGSNTGELFF

j_call: TRBJ2-4
v_call: TRBV28
cdr3_aa: CASSFSEVIQYF

j_call: TRBJ1-4
v_call: TRBV29-1
cdr3_aa: CSMDPLDRNNEKLFF

j_call: TRBJ1-5
v_call: TRBV6-5
cdr3_aa: CASSPGLYSNQPQHF

j_call: TRBJ2-7
v_call: TRBV29-1
cdr3_aa: CSGGTASYEQYF

j_call: TRBJ1-5
v_call: TRBV27
cdr3_aa: CASSSGAIIQPQHF

j_call: TRBJ2-3
v_call: TRBV3-1/TRBV3-2
cdr3_aa: CASSQGASGVDTQYF

j_call: TRBJ2-7
v_call: TRBV7-9
cdr3_aa: CASSLVLAGSYEQYF

j_call: TRBJ1-1
v_call: TRBV29-1
cdr3_aa: CSVLHSNTEAFF

j_call: TRBJ2-2
v_call: TRBV5-1
cdr3_aa: CASSLTPSGGGRTGELFF

j_call: TRBJ2-1
v_call: TRBV7-6
cdr3_aa: CASSFLGGTSYNEQFF

j_call: TRBJ1-1
v_call: TRBV19
cdr3_aa: CASRPWGDPTEAFF

j_call: TRBJ1-4
v_call: TRBV9
cdr3_aa: CASSVLTEISTNEKLFF

j_call: TRBJ2-1
v_call: TRBV6-5
cdr3_aa: CASTRDRGNNEQFF

j_call: TRBJ2-5
v_call: TRBV10-3
cdr3_aa: CAISEGLAGYLYQETQYF

j_call: TRBJ2-1
v_call: TRBV18
cdr3_aa: CASSPPGNEQFF

j_call: TRBJ2-5
v_call: TRBV4-2
cdr3_aa: CASSQDLAGFRETQYF

j_call: TRBJ2-3
v_call: TRBV5-4
cdr3_aa: CASSLLASLKDTQYF

j_call: TRBJ2-7
v_call: TRBV6-5
cdr3_aa: CASSYSEDPRPYEQYF

j_call: TRBJ2-7
v_call: TRBV13
cdr3_aa: CASSLGEAYEQYF

j_call: TRBJ1-1
v_call: TRBV27
cdr3_aa: CASSKGQILNTEAFF

j_call: TRBJ2-7
v_call: TRBV4-1
cdr3_aa: CASRPVGQSSYEQYF

j_call: TRBJ2-5
v_call: TRBV4-1
cdr3_aa: CASSQGDWAGTQYF

j_call: TRBJ2-2
v_call: TRBV4-1
cdr3_aa: CASSQKFPTGVGTGELFF

j_call: TRBJ2-3
v_call: TRBV29-1
cdr3_aa: CSVAGGGGFLEGQYF

j_call: TRBJ2-3
v_call: TRBV19
cdr3_aa: CASSRRGAADTQYF

j_call: TRBJ1-6
v_call: TRBV7-2
cdr3_aa: CASSLRGGQGNSPLHF

j_call: TRBJ2-7
v_call: TRBV4-1
cdr3_aa: CASSQERRGQGSREQYF

j_call: TRBJ1-2
v_call: TRBV11-1
cdr3_aa: CASSFGTSYGYTF

j_call: TRBJ2-7
v_call: TRBV19
cdr3_aa: CASSDRGSYEQYF

j_call: TRBJ1-4
v_call: TRBV12-3/TRBV12-4
cdr3_aa: CASSYQGDEKLFF

j_call: TRBJ2-7
v_call: TRBV5-1
cdr3_aa: CASSSQGAEQYF

j_call: TRBJ2-7
v_call: TRBV3-1/TRBV3-2
cdr3_aa: CASSQLAGEQYF

j_call: TRBJ2-3
v_call: TRBV4-1
cdr3_aa: CASSLQLSSTDTQYF